This entry is about one T cell receptor beta chain. This clone showed up just once. Which antigen it targets is not known. Nothing much larger sits one base from this clone, and base qualities are not available. Taken with the paper, the label for time point translates to: baseline before first vaccination. The vaccinee samples were drawn from two UK trials, COV001 and COV002, one of which was a single-blind randomized controlled phase 2/3 trial testing AZD1222 (ChAdOx1 nCoV-19) in healthy adults. For TCRbeta chain sequencing, PBMC samples were collected from trial participants at day 0 and at day 28 after the second dose. The entry originates in a study of T cell responses to AZD1222 COVID-19 vaccine (dated by TCRdb to the early 2020s). Regarding the study in general: Because spike-specific TCR depth and breadth did not differ between the two schedules, AZD1222 recipients who got a second dose at roughly 4 weeks were pooled with those who got a second dose at roughly 12 weeks. A total of 233 trial participants underwent TCR sequencing, of whom 207 received two doses of AZD1222 and some 26 received two doses of the MenACWY control vaccine. Trial participants were enrolled by age into 18-55, 56-69 and 70-plus year subgroups, with roughly 160, 29 and 62 TCR-sequenced participants respectively. The investigation overall reported the following: CD4 TCRs associated with the vaccine covered the entire spike protein, and the dominant responses were in regions 160-218 and 743-854. Conclusions about previously exposed vaccinees were limited because only six AZD1222 recipients were SARS-CoV-2 seropositive at baseline. No day 14 peak-response samples were available, so repertoires were characterized only after the peak T cell response. Most participants were white British and females outnumbered males, and the authors suggested that clonal diversity may have been underestimated. In the small 56-69-year group, the increase in depth fell short of significance, most likely because of low power. A significant rise in spike-specific TCR breadth and depth was observed after two AZD1222 doses relative to day 0 and relative to MenACWY recipients. Reportedly, close to half of the unique spike-specific TCRs recognized epitopes lying outside the regions that are mutated in the B.1.351 and B.1.1.7 variants.

The CDR3 covers 15 residues, taking in both the cysteine and the phenylalanine. Only the CDR3 DNA stays, 45 bases, in frame from base 1. The germline V gene supplies CDR1 MGHRA and CDR2 YSYEKL. From V the trimming removes 2 bases and from J it removes 7 bases, while the gene matches leave 5 bases of the junction unaccounted for. The CDR3 regions of human TCRbeta chains were subjected to immunosequencing. Per the authors' processing: TCRs in the repertoires were matched against a reference library of SARS-CoV-2-specific TCRs that had been generated with the MIRA antigen-specificity platform. Breadth was defined as the fraction of unique TCRs that were SARS-CoV-2-associated. Depth was defined as the fraction of total T cells that were SARS-CoV-2-associated. Using the MIRA data, each spike-specific TCR was mapped to the spike region that the TCR reacts to and placed in a CD4 or CD8 class. Log10-transformed breadth and depth values were compared by one-way ANOVA with Sidak's multiple comparisons tests. TCRdb took over this immuneACCESS table, retaining in-frame rearrangements with V and J assigned. Such tables are incomplete; in checked studies, under half of the missing clones stem from an unresolved V gene, and the remainder is unexplained. The D gene and trimming were derived from the DNA, and the V and J assignments and clone size from that table. In this sample the table shows 150,000 to 200,000 clones, approximately 95% of which occur a single time. Together, the top ten hold about 3.9% of the sample.

The chain was built from TRBV4-1 and TRBJ1-2, and 12 junctional nucleotides match TRBD1. The source of this sequence is an adult in good health. The sample consisted of peripheral blood, taken on day 0 of AZD1222 vaccination. The CDR3 is CASSQRDRGLLGYTF. The nucleotides are TGCGCCAGCAGCCAACGGGACAGGGGGCTTCTTGGCTACACCTTC.